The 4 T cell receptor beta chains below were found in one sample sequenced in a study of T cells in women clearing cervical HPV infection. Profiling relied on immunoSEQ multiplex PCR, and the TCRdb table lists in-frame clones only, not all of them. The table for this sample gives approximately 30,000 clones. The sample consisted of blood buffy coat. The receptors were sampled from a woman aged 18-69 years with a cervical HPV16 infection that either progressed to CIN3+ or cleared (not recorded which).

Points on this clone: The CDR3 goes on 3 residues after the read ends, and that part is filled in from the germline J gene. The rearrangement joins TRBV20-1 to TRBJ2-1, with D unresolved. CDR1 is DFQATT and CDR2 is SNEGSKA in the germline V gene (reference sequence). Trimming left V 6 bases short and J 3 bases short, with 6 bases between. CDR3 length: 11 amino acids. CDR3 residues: CSAIYYNEQFF. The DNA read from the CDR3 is TGCAGTGCCATCTACTACAATGAG.

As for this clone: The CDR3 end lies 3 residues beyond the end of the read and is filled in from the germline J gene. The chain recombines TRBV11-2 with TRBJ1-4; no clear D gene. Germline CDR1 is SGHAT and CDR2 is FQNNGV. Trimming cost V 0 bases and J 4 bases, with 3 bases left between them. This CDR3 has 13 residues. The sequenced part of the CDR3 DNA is TGTGCCAGCAGCTTAGATTATAATGAAAAA. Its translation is CASSLDYNEK. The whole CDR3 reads CASSLDYNEKLFF.

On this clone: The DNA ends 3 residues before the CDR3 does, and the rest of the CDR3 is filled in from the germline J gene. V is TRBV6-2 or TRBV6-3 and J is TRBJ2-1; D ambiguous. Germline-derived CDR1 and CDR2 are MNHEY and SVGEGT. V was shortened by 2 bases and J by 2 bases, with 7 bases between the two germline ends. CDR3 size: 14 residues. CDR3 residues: CASSYGSTYNEQFF. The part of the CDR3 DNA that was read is TGTGCCAGCAGTTACGGCAGTACCTACAATGAG.

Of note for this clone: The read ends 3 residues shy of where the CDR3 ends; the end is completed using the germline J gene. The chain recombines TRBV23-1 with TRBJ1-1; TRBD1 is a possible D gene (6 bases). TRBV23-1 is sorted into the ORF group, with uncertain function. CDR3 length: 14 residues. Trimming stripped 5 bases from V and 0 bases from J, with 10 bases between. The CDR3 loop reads CASSSGHLNTEAFF. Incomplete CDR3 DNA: TGCGCCAGCAGTTCGGGACACTTGAACACTGAA.